This TCR beta chain was identified during a study of shared clonotypes between healthy human individuals. Donors included only healthy HIV-negative adults lacking recent acute infections or vaccinations. The CDR3 runs to 13 residues. The V gene's germline CDR1 is SGHTA and CDR2 FQGTGA. V was pared by 5 bases and J by 6 bases, with 0 bases of the junction left unmatched. Per the original data handling: With immunoSEQ giving junction-only sequences and no quality scores, filtering differed. Data came from immunoSEQ multiplex PCR; TCRdb stores just in-frame clones and leaves some out. V and J calls and clone size are those listed in that table; D and trimming were worked out from the DNA. Counted here are about 380,000 clones, around 96% occurring once; the ten biggest clones make up 0.25% to 0.35%.

The genes are TRBV7-3 and TRBJ2-2, with 10 bases that match TRBD1. The specimen sequenced was memory CD8+ T cells sorted from blood. Noted subset: CD45RO+ cells pooled with CCR7-negative TemRA cells. This receptor was obtained from a man aged 25 to 40 in good health. CDR3 DNA sequence: TGTGCCAGCAGCGGACAGGGGGCCGGGGAGCTGTTTTTT. The encoded protein is CASSGQGAGELFF.